This T cell receptor (beta chain) was observed in a study of blood T cell repertoires in COVID-19. Overall study context: Whether acute or convalescent, the COVID-19 samples came from the United States, Italy and Spain. PBMCs, B-cell-depleted T cells, or T cells were the source of the cDNA or gDNA that made up the material.

The authors' processing: Using reference gene primer amplification, nucleated cell counts were estimated. The method was immunoSEQ multiplex PCR; TCRdb's version includes in-frame clones alone and lacks a portion of them. V and J calls plus clone size are reproduced from that table; the DNA served to infer D and trimming. The repertoire holds 150,000 to 200,000 clones, with approximately 85% as singletons. Germline values: CDR1 LGHDT, CDR2 YNNKEL (reference sequence). CDR3 length equals 16 residues. J lost 3 bases, V lost 2 bases, and 5 bases had no gene match. The TCR sequence derives from a human donor with active or convalescent COVID-19. The donor label of this sample is uncertain. The specimen sequenced was peripheral blood. This rearrangement joins TRBV3-1 (or the pseudogene TRBV3-2) to TRBJ2-3; TRBD2 aligns across 10 bases. CDR3 sequence: CASSQPTSGHTDTQYF. CDR3 DNA: TGTGCCAGCAGCCAACCGACTAGCGGGCATACAGATACGCAGTATTTT.